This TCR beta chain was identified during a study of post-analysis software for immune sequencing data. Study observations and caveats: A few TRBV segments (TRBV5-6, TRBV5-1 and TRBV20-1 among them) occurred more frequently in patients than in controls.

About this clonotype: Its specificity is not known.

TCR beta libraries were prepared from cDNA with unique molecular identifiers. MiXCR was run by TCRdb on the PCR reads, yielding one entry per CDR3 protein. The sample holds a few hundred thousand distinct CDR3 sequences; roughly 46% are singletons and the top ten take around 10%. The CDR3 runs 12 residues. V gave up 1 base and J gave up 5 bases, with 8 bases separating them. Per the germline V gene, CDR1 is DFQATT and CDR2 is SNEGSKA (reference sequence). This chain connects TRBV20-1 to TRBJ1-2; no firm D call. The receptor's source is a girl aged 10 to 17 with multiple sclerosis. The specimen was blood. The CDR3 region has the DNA TGCAGTGCTAGAGTGGAGGTATATGGCTACACCTTC. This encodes CSARVEVYGYTF.